The rows below give T cell receptor beta chains drawn from one sample of a study of Ad26.COV2.S vaccination and SARS-CoV-2 variants. Here immunoSEQ multiplex PCR was the method, and the copy in TCRdb shows in-frame clones only, minus some. Among around 380,000 clones listed, around nine tenths were seen once. The sample consisted of peripheral blood, taken in a trial of Ad26.COV2.S vaccine versus placebo. The source of these receptors is a person between 18 and 65 years old who received the Ad26.COV2.S COVID-19 vaccine or a placebo. The CDR3 runs from the conserved cysteine through the conserved F or W. The D gene is left open where the match is weak. Clone size is not always given. Where it is, it says once, few, many or a class for expanded clones.

v_gene	j_gene	abundance	d_gene	CDR3nt	CDR3aa
TRBV3-1/TRBV3-2	TRBJ2-5	once	NA	TGTGCCAGCAGCCTAGGCTCCGGGTTCGGAGAGACCCAGTACTTC	CASSLGSGFGETQYF
TRBV10-3	TRBJ2-2	once	TRBD2	TGTGCCATCCGTCTTGAGGGAGGGCGTACCGGGGAGCTGTTTTTT	CAIRLEGGRTGELFF
TRBV5-6	TRBJ1-2	NA	NA	TGTGCCAGCAGCTTTCCCCCTGATGGCTACACCTTC	CASSFPPDGYTF
TRBV3-1/TRBV3-2	TRBJ1-3	NA	NA	TGTGCCAGCACCTTCTCTGGAAACACCATATATTTT	CASTFSGNTIYF
TRBV6-5	TRBJ2-5	NA	NA	TGTGCCAGCAGATATCAGGGCGAAGAGACCCAGTACTTC	CASRYQGEETQYF
TRBV18	TRBJ1-2	NA	NA	TGTGCCAGCTCTTTAAACTCGGACACGGATGGCTACACCTTC	CASSLNSDTDGYTF
TRBV2	TRBJ1-6	NA	NA	TGTGCCAGCAGTGAACGGGGGGGCTATAATTCACCCCTCCACTTT	CASSERGGYNSPLHF
TRBV4-1	TRBJ1-2	NA	TRBD1	TGCGCCAGCAGCCAAGAATCCGGGACAGTTTCAACTAACTATGGCTACACCTTC	CASSQESGTVSTNYGYTF
TRBV11-2	TRBJ2-1	NA	NA	TGTGCCAGCAGCCTGAGCGGCCCGGCGTATGAGCAGTTCTTC	CASSLSGPAYEQFF
TRBV10-2	TRBJ2-1	NA	TRBD2	TGCGCCAGCAAGATGGGACTAGCGGGGGGACGGATGGGGGATGAGCAGTTCTTC	CASKMGLAGGRMGDEQFF
TRBV4-3	TRBJ2-1	NA	NA	TGCGCCAGCAGCCAAGAAAGGGGGACCGGACTAGAGCAGTTCTTC	CASSQERGTGLEQFF
TRBV2	TRBJ1-5	once	NA	TGTGCCAGCAGAAGGGTGCCGGGGGAGATCAATCAGCCCCAGCATTTT	CASRRVPGEINQPQHF
TRBV10-1	TRBJ2-5	NA	NA	TGCGCCAGCAGTGAACAGTTTTGGGAGACCCAGTACTTC	CASSEQFWETQYF
TRBV6-6	TRBJ2-5	once	TRBD2	TGTGCCAGCAGTCAGAGGACTAGCGGGGGGGCCTTTGTAGGGACCCAGTACTTC	CASSQRTSGGAFVGTQYF
TRBV3-1/TRBV3-2	TRBJ2-3	NA	NA	TGTGCCAGCAGCCAAGATGTTGCTAGCACAGATACGCAGTATTTT	CASSQDVASTDTQYF
TRBV2	TRBJ1-2	few	NA	TGTGCCAGCAGTGAGAACCCAGGATATGGCTACACCTTC	CASSENPGYGYTF
TRBV29-1	TRBJ2-5	once	TRBD2	TGCAGCGTTGAGTTCGGGGGAGGGGAGACCCAGTACTTC	CSVEFGGGETQYF
TRBV7-2	TRBJ2-5	once	NA	TGTGCCAGCAGCTTTTTGGGAGAGACCCAGTACTTC	CASSFLGETQYF
TRBV6-5	TRBJ1-2	NA	TRBD1	TGTGCCAGCAGTTTTTCCGGGACAGGTCCCTATGGCTACACCTTC	CASSFSGTGPYGYTF
TRBV28	TRBJ2-3	NA	TRBD2	TGTGCCAGCAGCAGGACTAGCGGGGGCACAGATACGCAGTATTTT	CASSRTSGGTDTQYF
TRBV3-1/TRBV3-2	TRBJ1-2	NA	NA	TGTGCCAGCAGCCAAATAGGAAACTATGGCTACACCTTC	CASSQIGNYGYTF
TRBV2	TRBJ1-1	NA	NA	TGTGCCAGCAGTGATAGGTGGGGGGGGAGGAGCACTGAAGCTTTCTTT	CASSDRWGGRSTEAFF
TRBV5-8	TRBJ1-1	NA	NA	TGTGCCAGCAGCTTGTTGGACACTGAAGCTTTCTTT	CASSLLDTEAFF
TRBV11-2	TRBJ2-1	NA	NA	TGTGCCAGCAGCTTAACAGCCAGATACAATGAGCAGTTCTTC	CASSLTARYNEQFF
TRBV11-2	TRBJ2-7	few	TRBD1	TGTGCCAGCAGCGAGGGACAGCTCGAGCAGTACTTC	CASSEGQLEQYF
TRBV15	TRBJ2-3	NA	TRBD1	TGTGCCACCAGCATCGACCTCTTAGGACAGGGAGGCACAGATACGCAGTATTTT	CATSIDLLGQGGTDTQYF
TRBV2	TRBJ1-2	NA	NA	TGTGCCAGCATTAACAAGGGAGGGGACGGCTACACCTTC	CASINKGGDGYTF
TRBV7-8	TRBJ1-1	NA	NA	TGTGCCAGCAGCCCCGACGTCATGGGTGTAGCTTTCTTT	CASSPDVMGVAFF
TRBV6-5	TRBJ2-7	NA	TRBD1	TGTGCCAGCAGTTACTCGAGGCACGGGACAGGGGACGAGCAGTACTTC	CASSYSRHGTGDEQYF
TRBV27	TRBJ2-3	few	NA	TGTGCCAGCAGTTTACGACCCGTTGATACGCAGTATTTT	CASSLRPVDTQYF
TRBV2	TRBJ2-7	NA	NA	TGTGCCAGCAAGGAGGGCGCCAGCTCCTACGAGCAGTACTTC	CASKEGASSYEQYF
TRBV18	TRBJ1-3	NA	NA	TGTGCCAGCTCACCGAAGAGCGGCTCCTCTGGAAACACCATATATTTT	CASSPKSGSSGNTIYF
TRBV3-1/TRBV3-2	TRBJ2-1	NA	TRBD2	TGTGCCAGCAGCCAGGGCGGGGGGCCAAACAATGAGCAGTTCTTC	CASSQGGGPNNEQFF
TRBV3-1/TRBV3-2	TRBJ1-2	NA	TRBD1	TGTGCCAGCAGCCACGACCTAGGACAGGGTGGGTATGGCTACACCTTC	CASSHDLGQGGYGYTF
TRBV2	TRBJ2-1	NA	TRBD2	TGTGCCAGCAGTGGAGGACTAGCGGGCGCATACAATGAGCAGTTCTTC	CASSGGLAGAYNEQFF
TRBV4-1	TRBJ1-4	NA	TRBD1	TGCGCCAGCAGCCACGTCCGGGACAGAGCCCCCAAACTGTTTTTT	CASSHVRDRAPKLFF
TRBV30	TRBJ1-1	NA	NA	TGTGCCTGGAGTGTAAGGGGTGGGATCAACACTGAAGCTTTCTTT	CAWSVRGGINTEAFF
TRBV5-1	TRBJ1-1	NA	NA	TGCGCCAGCAGCCCGGGCGGACTGGGGAACACTGAAGCTTTCTTT	CASSPGGLGNTEAFF
TRBV19	TRBJ2-7	NA	TRBD1	TGTGCCAGTAGAGACAGGGGCCTTAGCTCCTACGAGCAGTACTTC	CASRDRGLSSYEQYF
TRBV4-1	TRBJ1-1	NA	NA	TGCGCCAGCAGTTCTCTGGGGTTAGGTGAAGCTTTCTTT	CASSSLGLGEAFF
TRBV3-1/TRBV3-2	TRBJ1-1	NA	NA	TGTGCCAGCAGCCAAGAAGGAGAGAAGCCTGAAGCTTTCTTT	CASSQEGEKPEAFF
TRBV27	TRBJ1-5	NA	NA	TGTGCCAGCAGCCCTTATAGCAATCAGCCCCAGCATTTT	CASSPYSNQPQHF
TRBV10-1	TRBJ1-4	NA	NA	TGCGCCAGCCTGCCCTTTGGGGGTTTCCGGGACGAAAAACTGTTTTTT	CASLPFGGFRDEKLFF
TRBV5-4	TRBJ2-7	few	TRBD1	TGTGCCAGCAGCCTAAAACGGACAGGGGCAAATGAGCAGTACTTC	CASSLKRTGANEQYF
TRBV19	TRBJ2-5	NA	NA	TGTGCCACCCTGGACCGGGCCTCACTTGGGCAGACCCAGTACTTC	CATLDRASLGQTQYF
TRBV3-1/TRBV3-2	TRBJ2-5	NA	NA	TGTGCCAGCAGCACGCGACAGACGAGCAAAGAGACCCAGTACTTC	CASSTRQTSKETQYF
TRBV7-9	TRBJ2-1	NA	NA	TGTGCCAGCAGCTTACATGGGGGGCCCGACAATGAGCAGTTCTTC	CASSLHGGPDNEQFF
TRBV6-2/TRBV6-3	TRBJ1-2	NA	NA	TGTGCCAGCAGTGCCCTAAGGACGGCCAACTATGGCTACACCTTC	CASSALRTANYGYTF
TRBV7-9	TRBJ1-6	NA	NA	TGTGCCAGCAGCTTTGCCTCAGGAACACCCCTCCACTTT	CASSFASGTPLHF
TRBV5-4	TRBJ1-1	NA	NA	TGTGCCAGCAGCTTGTTGGCAGGGAACACTGAAGCTTTCTTT	CASSLLAGNTEAFF
TRBV2	TRBJ1-4	NA	NA	TGTGCCAGCACAATCCTCAGGTGGGCGGGTGAAAAACTGTTTTTT	CASTILRWAGEKLFF
TRBV7-2	TRBJ1-1	NA	TRBD1	TGTGCCAGCAGCTCGACAGGGGGAAACACTGAAGCTTTCTTT	CASSSTGGNTEAFF
TRBV4-1	TRBJ2-6	many	NA	TGCGCCAGCAGCCAAGGATTGTCAGGCCAAGCTGGGGCCAACGTCCTGACTTTC	CASSQGLSGQAGANVLTF
TRBV27	TRBJ1-4	NA	NA	TGTGCCAGCAGTTTAGGGGGTTTTGATGAAAAACTGTTTTTT	CASSLGGFDEKLFF
TRBV11-2	TRBJ2-2	NA	TRBD2	TGTGCCAGCAGCTCCGGACTAGCGGGGGGCCCGGACACCGGGGAGCTGTTTTTT	CASSSGLAGGPDTGELFF
TRBV6-5	TRBJ1-2	NA	NA	TGTGCCAGCAGTTACGTGTTTAACTATGGCTACACCTTC	CASSYVFNYGYTF
TRBV3-1/TRBV3-2	TRBJ2-5	NA	TRBD2	TGTGCCAGCAGCCGACGGACTAGCGGGGATCAAGAGACCCAGTACTTC	CASSRRTSGDQETQYF
TRBV11-2	TRBJ2-7	NA	TRBD1	TGTGCCAGCAGCTACACGACAGGGGCCTACGAGCAGTACTTC	CASSYTTGAYEQYF